The clone carrying this T cell receptor (beta chain) occurred a few times. The CDR3 covers 15 residues. Per germline, CDR1 SEHNR and CDR2 FQNEAQ (reference sequence). Trimming removed 5 bases from V and 4 bases from J, with 15 bases in between. This sample was included in a study of T-cell reconstitution after alpha-beta-depleted transplantation in children. Unique molecular identifiers featured in how the TCRbeta library was prepared. Each CDR3 protein is one row after TCRdb ran MiXCR on the PCR reads. The data contain a few hundred thousand distinct CDR3 sequences, about a tenth of them singletons. The sample consisted of PBMCs from the stem cell graft donor, taken from the stem cell graft. The rearrangement joins TRBV7-9 to TRBJ2-1, with D possibly being TRBD1 (6 bases). The source is a human donor who donated a stem cell graft to a child with acute lymphoblastic leukemia. CDR3 in DNA: TGTGCCAGCAGCCTAAGGACAGTACCTTACAATGAGCAGTTCTTC. Translating gives CASSLRTVPYNEQFF.